Each of the 29 T cell receptor beta chains below was sequenced from the same sample in a study of cytomegalovirus exposure and HLA in healthy donors. 13 Jbeta primers and 60 Vbeta primers were used for the PCR. Sequencing was performed with immunoSEQ multiplex PCR; in TCRdb, only in-frame clones are kept and a portion is missing. The data hold under 300,000 clones, with 86% observed a single time. The sample was PBMCs. These receptors were obtained from a man aged 35 to 55 in good health and CMV-seropositive.

The sample holds one count of this clone. The rearrangement joins TRBV9 to TRBJ2-1; 7 bases match TRBD2. Unmatched junction bases numbered 8, after V lost 0 bases and J lost 2 bases. There are 17 residues in the CDR3. Germline V lookup: CDR1 SGDLS, CDR2 YYNGEE. The CDR3 sequence: CASSVATIGGAYNEQFF. The CDR3 DNA reads as TGTGCCAGCAGCGTAGCTACCATTGGGGGGGCCTACAATGAGCAGTTCTTC. The whole variable domain, filled in from reference TRBV9 and TRBJ2-1, reads DSGVTQTPKHLITATGQRVTLRCSPRSGDLSVYWYQQSLDQGLQFLIQYYNGEERAKGNILERFSAQQFPDLHSELNLSSLELGDSALYFCASSVATIGGAYNEQFFGPGTRLTVL.

As to this clone: One junction end disagrees with the germline gene, perhaps due to a read error. V and J are TRBV7-9 and TRBJ2-1; 12 bases map to TRBD2. Germline CDR1 and CDR2: SEHNR and FQNEAQ (reference sequence). This CDR3 spans 15 amino acids. The CDR3 DNA sequence: TGTTCCAGCAGCATCCGGACTAGCGGGGCCAATGAGCAGTTCTTC. Encoded protein: CSSSIRTSGANEQFF. The full variable domain, rest sourced from reference TRBV7-9 and TRBJ2-1, is DTGVSQNPRHKITKRGQNVTFRCDPISEHNRLYWYRQTLGQGPEFLTYFQNEAQLEKSRLLSDRFSAERPKGSFSTLEIQRTEQGDSAMYLCSSSIRTSGANEQFFGPGTRLTVL.

CDR3: CASSKAQGAWHNEQFF. CDR3 nucleotide sequence: TGTGCCAGCAGCAAAGCGCAGGGGGCATGGCACAATGAGCAGTTCTTC. The chain is built from TRBV21-1 and TRBJ2-1; the tabulated D call, TRBD1, remains unverified against the DNA. TRBV21-1 is flagged as a pseudogene. CDR3 size: 16 residues.

The chain has TRBV5-6 and TRBJ2-3, with 10 bases that match TRBD1. This CDR3 region has 15 residues. Germline assignment: CDR1 SGHDT and CDR2 YYEEEE. Trimming took 4 bases from V and 5 from J; bases not matched to a gene: 7. Here the CDR3 reads CASSPDRGLRDTQYF. Here the CDR3 DNA reads TGTGCCAGCAGCCCCGACAGGGGGCTAAGAGATACGCAGTATTTT.

V gene TRBV11-3 combines with J gene TRBJ1-2, with D unclear. Germline CDR1 reads SGHNT; CDR2 reads YENEEA. This CDR3 has 13 amino acids. The V end was cut by 5 bases, the J end by 8 bases, with 15 bases between. CDR3 sequence: CASSPTHGKGYTF. Written as DNA, the CDR3 is TGTGCCAGCAGCCCAACTCACGGGAAGGGCTACACCTTC.

J is TRBJ2-1 and V is TRBV10-3, with 8 nucleotides matching TRBD2. The V gene's germline CDR1 is ENHRY and CDR2 SYGVKD. V trimming: 2 bases; J trimming: 9 bases; junction bases outside the gene matches: 6. The length of the CDR3 is 14 residues. CDR3 nucleotides: TGTGCCATCAGTGAGGCGGGAGGATCGGTTGAGCAGTTCTTC. This gives the protein CAISEAGGSVEQFF.

The V call is TRBV5-4, the J call TRBJ2-1, with TRBD1 matching over 7 bases. The CDR3 has 15 residues. Germline V CDR1 and CDR2: SGHNT, YYREEE (reference sequence). V was clipped by 3 bases and J by 10 bases; unmatched bases: 13. This CDR3 is CASSSTGVTPLEQFF. In DNA form, the CDR3 reads TGTGCCAGCAGCTCAACAGGGGTAACCCCGCTCGAGCAGTTCTTC.

The rearrangement uses TRBV5-1 and TRBJ2-1; 9 nucleotides agree with TRBD1. The trim removed 1 base at V and 6 bases at J, leaving 5 bases unmatched. The CDR3 is 15 amino acids. CDR1 is SGHRS and CDR2 is YFSETQ in the germline V gene. In DNA, the CDR3 is TGCGCCAGCAGCTTGAGGGACAGGGTTTCCAATGAGCAGTTCTTC. It codes for CASSLRDRVSNEQFF.

This chain joins TRBV5-1 and TRBJ1-1, with D maybe TRBD1 (6 bases). V was cut by 2 bases and J by 6 bases, with 11 bases left in between. Germline lookup yields CDR1 SGHRS and CDR2 YFSETQ. This CDR3 comprises 13 residues. The CDR3 here is CASSFYRDAEAFF. CDR3 coding DNA: TGCGCCAGCAGCTTCTACAGGGACGCTGAAGCTTTCTTT.

The chain is built from TRBV5-6 and TRBJ2-5; 7 bases fit TRBD1. The DNA end favors TRBJ2-7, so the J call may be wrong. CDR3 length: 14 residues. Looked up from germline, CDR1 is SGHDT and CDR2 is YYEEEE. CDR3 sequence (DNA): TGTGCCAGCAGCTTGGGGGACAGCAGATACGAGCAGTACTTC. Translated: CASSLGDSRYEQYF.

This rearrangement joins TRBV6-5 to TRBJ2-3, with TRBD2 matching over 9 bases. CDR1 is MNHEY, CDR2 SVGAGI, per germline. This CDR3 has 16 residues. Germline trimming cut 2 bases from V and 0 bases from J; bases unmatched to any gene: 3. The CDR3: CASSYATSGSTDTQYF. In DNA, the CDR3 is TGTGCCAGCAGTTACGCGACTAGCGGAAGCACAGATACGCAGTATTTT.

The CDR3 DNA follows: TGCGCCAGCAGCCAAGGCGGTAGCGGGAGAAGCTGGGAGCAGTACTTC. This encodes CASSQGGSGRSWEQYF. The chain employs TRBV4-1 and TRBJ2-7; 9 nucleotides match TRBD2. Per germline, CDR1 MGHRA and CDR2 YSYEKL. J lost 7 bases, V lost 1 base, and 11 bases had no gene match. The CDR3 has 16 amino acids.

The rearrangement joins TRBV27 to TRBJ2-5; D is possibly TRBD2 (5 bases). V shed 3 bases and J shed 11 bases, with 13 bases lying between them. Germline V CDR1 and CDR2: MNHEY, SMNVEV (reference sequence). The CDR3 totals 12 residues. The CDR3 spells CASSFPRAEQYF. The CDR3 DNA reads TGTGCCAGCAGTTTTCCCAGAGCGGAGCAGTACTTC.

The CDR3 region is CASSSGTENTEAFF. The CDR3 region has the DNA TGTGCCAGCAGTTCCGGGACAGAAAACACTGAAGCTTTCTTT. The gene calls are TRBV2 and TRBJ1-1, with 7 nucleotides matching TRBD1. The CDR3 is made up of 14 amino acids. CDR1 and CDR2 (germline): SNHLY, FYNNEI. The ends lost 5 bases at V and 2 bases at J; junction bases unmatched: 5.

In this sample, this clone turned up once. V and J are TRBV28 and TRBJ2-7; D possibly corresponds to TRBD1 (6 bases). Germline lookup yields CDR1 MDHEN and CDR2 SYDVKM. V was trimmed by 6 bases and J by 2 bases, leaving 14 bases between them. CDR3 length equals 14 residues. Here the CDR3 reads CASRSGTPTYEQYF. In DNA, the CDR3 is TGTGCCAGCAGATCCGGGACACCTACCTACGAGCAGTACTTC. Looking up the rest from reference TRBV28 and TRBJ2-7 gives the full variable domain: DVKVTQSSRYLVKRTGEKVFLECVQDMDHENMFWYRQDPGLGLRLIYFSYDVKMKEKGDIPEGYSVSREKKERFSLILESASTNQTSMYLCASRSGTPTYEQYFGPGTRLTVT.

The gene calls are TRBV19 and TRBJ1-1, with 8 bases identical to TRBD1. The CDR3 has 17 residues. The trim removed 6 bases at V and 4 bases at J, leaving 16 bases unmatched. Germline-derived CDR1 and CDR2 are LNHDA and SQIVND (reference sequence). CDR3 sequence reads: CASSRTPRQGMITEAFF. The CDR3 region has the DNA TGTGCCAGTAGCCGTACCCCCCGACAGGGGATGATCACTGAAGCTTTCTTT. Variable domain in full (rest from reference TRBV19 and TRBJ1-1): DGGITQSPKYLFRKEGQNVTLSCEQNLNHDAMYWYRQDPGQGLRLIYYSQIVNDFQKGDIAEGYSVSREKKESFPLTVTSAQKNPTAFYLCASSRTPRQGMITEAFFGQGTRLTVV.

A remark on this clone: Other DNA sequences within the sample encode an identical CDR3. The V call is TRBV27, the J call TRBJ2-7; a possible D gene is TRBD2 (5 bases). Germline V CDR1 and CDR2: MNHEY, SMNVEV (reference sequence). The CDR3 spans 12 residues. Trimming left V 5 bases short and J 2 bases short, with 7 bases between. As DNA, the CDR3 is TGTGCCAGCAGTCCGGGGACCTACGAGCAGTACTTC. Amino acid sequence: CASSPGTYEQYF.

The chain carries TRBV10-1 and TRBJ1-2, with 7 bases fitting TRBD1. Germline V CDR1 and CDR2: WNHNN, SYGVQD (reference sequence). The CDR3 extends over 13 amino acids. V trimming: 2 bases; J trimming: 4 bases; junction bases outside the gene matches: 1. The CDR3 is CASSENRGYGYTF. The CDR3 DNA follows: TGCGCCAGCAGTGAGAACAGGGGCTATGGCTACACCTTC.

This rearrangement joins TRBV19 to TRBJ2-2; D perhaps matches TRBD1 (6 bases). From germline, CDR1 is LNHDA and CDR2 SQIVND (reference sequence). The CDR3 is made up of 15 amino acids. The germline V and J ends were trimmed by 5 bases and 0 bases, with 10 bases remaining between them. This CDR3 is CASSWTETNTGELFF. As DNA, the CDR3 is TGTGCCAGTAGTTGGACAGAGACGAACACCGGGGAGCTGTTTTTT.

Points on this clone: The junction and the germline gene differ at one end; a read error may be behind it. The identical CDR3 is also encoded by other nucleotide sequences in the sample. The gene calls are TRBV28 and TRBJ1-1, with D possibly TRBD1 on 5 matching bases. The CDR3 sequence is 12 residues long. Germline V gene sequence: CDR1 MDHEN, CDR2 SYDVKM. CDR3 region: CASRTLDTEAFF. The CDR3 DNA follows: TGTGCCAGCAGGACTTTGGACACCGAAGCTTTCTTT.

The genes are TRBV7-3 and TRBJ2-2; 9 nucleotides match TRBD2. V gave up 4 bases and J gave up 4 bases; unmatched junction bases: 4. CDR3 length: 15 amino acids. Germline CDR1 SGHTA, CDR2 FQGTGA. The CDR3 DNA reads as TGTGCCAGCAGCTCTTTAGCGGGAGCCACCGGGGAGCTGTTTTTT. Its protein is CASSSLAGATGELFF.

This chain links TRBV30 with TRBJ2-2; 7 bases align to TRBD2. The CDR3 extends over 15 amino acids. J lost 5 bases, V lost 2 bases, and 8 bases had no gene match. Germline V gene lookup returns CDR1 GTSNPN and CDR2 SVGIG (reference sequence). CDR3 DNA sequence: TGTGCCTGGAGTTTCGGCGGGAGCAGGACCGGGGAGCTGTTTTTT. It yields the protein CAWSFGGSRTGELFF.

This sequence joins TRBV2 and TRBJ2-7, with TRBD2 identical over 15 bases. The junction had 2 bases not matched to a gene; V was cut back by 6 bases and J by 5 bases. CDR3 size: 14 residues. Germline V gene data show CDR1 as SNHLY and CDR2 as FYNNEI. The CDR3, as DNA: TGTGCCAGCAGGGGGACTAGCGGGAGGAACGAGCAGTACTTC. This sequence encodes CASRGTSGRNEQYF.

Note on this clone: A junction boundary mismatches the germline segment, possibly from a read error. The rearrangement uses TRBV7-7 and TRBJ2-7, with 8 bases identical to TRBD1. Germline V gene sequence: CDR1 SSHAT, CDR2 FNYEAQ (reference sequence). CDR3 length equals 13 residues. CDR3 in amino acids: CASSSDRENEQYF. CDR3 sequence (DNA): TGTGCTAGCAGCTCGGACAGGGAAAACGAGCAGTACTTC.

This sequence joins TRBV9 and TRBJ2-3; 8 bases fit TRBD2. This CDR3 spans 16 amino acids. Germline V CDR1 and CDR2: SGDLS, YYNGEE. Trimming at V came to 0 bases and at J to 3 bases, leaving 6 bases not matched to a gene. The CDR3 spells CASSVGVSGSTDTQYF. In DNA, the CDR3 is TGTGCCAGCAGCGTAGGAGTCAGCGGGAGTACAGATACGCAGTATTTT.

The rearrangement joins TRBV5-4 to TRBJ2-1, with D possibly TRBD1 on 6 matching bases. This CDR3 is 14 amino acids long. The germline CDR1 and CDR2 sequences are SGHNT and YYREEE (reference sequence). V was trimmed by 4 bases and J by 3 bases, leaving 11 bases between them. The CDR3 region is CASSQGSDYNEQFF. The CDR3 nucleotides read TGTGCCAGCAGCCAGGGGTCTGACTACAATGAGCAGTTCTTC.

V is TRBV5-1 and J is TRBJ2-7, with 8 bases lining up with TRBD1. Germline values: CDR1 SGHRS, CDR2 YFSETQ. Germline trimming cut 1 base from V and 3 bases from J; bases unmatched to any gene: 3. The CDR3 has 14 amino acids. The CDR3 here is CASSLYGQGYEQYF. In DNA form, the CDR3 reads TGCGCCAGCAGCTTGTATGGACAGGGCTACGAGCAGTACTTC.

V usage is TRBV7-9 and J usage is TRBJ1-6; D possibly corresponds to TRBD1 (5 bases). CDR1 is SEHNR and CDR2 is FQNEAQ in the germline V gene (reference sequence). The CDR3 loop spans 16 amino acids. V dropped 7 bases and J dropped 0 bases, with 13 bases sitting between them. Here the CDR3 reads CASNRDGSSYNSPLHF. The CDR3 DNA reads as TGTGCCAGCAACCGGGACGGGAGCTCCTATAATTCACCCCTCCACTTT.

CDR3 amino acids: CASADELSYEQYF. CDR3 bases: TGCGCCAGCGCCGATGAGCTCTCCTACGAGCAGTACTTC. The V call is TRBV10-2, the J call TRBJ2-7; D call uncertain. Trimming left V 8 bases short and J 0 bases short, with 11 bases between. CDR3 length: 13 amino acids. Germline values: CDR1 WSHSY, CDR2 SAAADI.